This T cell receptor (beta chain) was sequenced during a study of blood T cell repertoires in COVID-19. Turning to the study itself: Sources were T cells, B-cell-depleted T cells, or PBMCs; the material itself was cDNA or gDNA.

CDR1 and CDR2 from the germline V gene are MNHEY and SMNVEV (reference sequence). V was trimmed by 8 bases and J by 0 bases, leaving 12 bases between them. CDR3 length: 14 residues. Some clones are missing from TCRdb's copy, which holds only in-frame ones; the method was immunoSEQ multiplex PCR. There are approximately 470,000 clones in the sample; approximately 90% occur only once, and roughly 0.7% lies in the top ten. Participants came from some 26 US areas, aged about 18 to 89 years. This clone was counted between two and nine times. The sample was PBMCs or T cells enriched from blood (not recorded which). The chain joins TRBV27 to TRBJ2-3; D gene uncertain. This clonotype originated in a woman younger than 30 who had recovered from COVID-19. CDR3 DNA: TGTGCCAGCTCCGGGTCTAGGAGCACAGATACGCAGTATTTT. Its protein product is CASSGSRSTDTQYF.